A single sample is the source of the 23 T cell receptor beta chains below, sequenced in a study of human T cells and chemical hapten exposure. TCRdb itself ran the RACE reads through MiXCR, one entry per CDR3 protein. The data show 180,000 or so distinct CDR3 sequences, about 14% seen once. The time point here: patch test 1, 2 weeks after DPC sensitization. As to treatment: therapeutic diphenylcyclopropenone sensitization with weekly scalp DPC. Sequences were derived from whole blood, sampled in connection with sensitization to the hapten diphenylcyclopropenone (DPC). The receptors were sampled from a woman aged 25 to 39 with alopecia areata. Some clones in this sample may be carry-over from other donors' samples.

In nucleotides, the CDR3 is TGTGCCTGGAGTACCCGACTCGGCTACACCTTC. Protein: CAWSTRLGYTF. The genes are TRBV30 and TRBJ1-2; D is ambiguous. V lost 2 bases to trimming and J lost 8 bases, with 9 bases between them. CDR1 and CDR2 from the germline V gene are GTSNPN and SVGIG (reference sequence). The CDR3 is 11 residues long. Full variable domain (rest looked up from reference TRBV30 and TRBJ1-2): SQTIHQWPATLVQPVGSPLSLECTVEGTSNPNLYWYRQAAGRGLQLLFYSVGIGQISSEVPQNLSASRPQDRQFILSSKKLLLSDSGFYLCAWSTRLGYTFGSGTRLTVV.

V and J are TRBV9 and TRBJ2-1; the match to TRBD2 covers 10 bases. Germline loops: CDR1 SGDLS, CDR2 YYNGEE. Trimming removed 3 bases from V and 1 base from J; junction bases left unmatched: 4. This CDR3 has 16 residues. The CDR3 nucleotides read TGTGCCAGCAGCGAGGGACTAGCGTATTCCTACAATGAGCAGTTCTTC. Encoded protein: CASSEGLAYSYNEQFF.

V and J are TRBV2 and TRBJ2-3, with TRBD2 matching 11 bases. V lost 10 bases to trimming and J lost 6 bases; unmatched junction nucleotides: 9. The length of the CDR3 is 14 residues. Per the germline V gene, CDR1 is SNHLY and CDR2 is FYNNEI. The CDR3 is CAISGLAEPDTQYF. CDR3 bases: TGTGCCATTTCGGGACTAGCGGAGCCTGATACGCAGTATTTT. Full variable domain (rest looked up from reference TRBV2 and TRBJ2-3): EPEVTQTPSHQVTQMGQEVILRCVPISNHLYFYWYRQILGQKVEFLVSFYNNEISEKSEIFDDQFSVERPDGSNFTLKIRSTKLEDSAMYFCAISGLAEPDTQYFGPGTRLTVL.

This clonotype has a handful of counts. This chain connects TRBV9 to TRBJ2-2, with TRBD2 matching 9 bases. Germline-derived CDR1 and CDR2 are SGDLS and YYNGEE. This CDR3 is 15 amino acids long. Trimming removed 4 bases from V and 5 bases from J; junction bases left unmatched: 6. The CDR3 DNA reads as TGTGCCAGCAGCCCGCACAGCGGGGGGACCGGGGAGCTGTTTTTT. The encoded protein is CASSPHSGGTGELFF.

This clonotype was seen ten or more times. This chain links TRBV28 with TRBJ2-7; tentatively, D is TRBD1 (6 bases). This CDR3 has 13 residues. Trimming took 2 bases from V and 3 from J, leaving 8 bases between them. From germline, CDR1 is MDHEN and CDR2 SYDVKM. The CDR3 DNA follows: TGTGCCAGCAGTTTAGCGGACAGCTACGAGCAGTACTTC. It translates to CASSLADSYEQYF.

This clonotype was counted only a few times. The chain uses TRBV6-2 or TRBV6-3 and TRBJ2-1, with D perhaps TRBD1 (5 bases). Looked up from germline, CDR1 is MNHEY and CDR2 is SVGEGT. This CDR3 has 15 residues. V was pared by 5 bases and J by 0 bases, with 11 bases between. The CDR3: CASSPWTPSYNEQFF. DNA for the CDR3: TGTGCCAGCAGTCCGTGGACACCCTCCTACAATGAGCAGTTCTTC.

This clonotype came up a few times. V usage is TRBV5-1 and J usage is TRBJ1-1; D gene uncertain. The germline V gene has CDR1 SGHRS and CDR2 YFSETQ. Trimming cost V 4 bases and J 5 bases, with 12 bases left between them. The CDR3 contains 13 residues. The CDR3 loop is CASSTQPSTEAFF. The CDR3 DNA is TGCGCCAGCAGCACACAACCCAGTACTGAAGCTTTCTTT.

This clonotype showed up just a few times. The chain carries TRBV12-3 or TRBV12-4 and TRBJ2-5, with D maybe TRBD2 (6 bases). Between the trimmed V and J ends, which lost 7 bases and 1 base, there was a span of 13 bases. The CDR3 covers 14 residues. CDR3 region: CASTLSGTQETQYF. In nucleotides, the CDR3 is TGTGCCAGCACCCTTAGCGGTACCCAAGAGACCCAGTACTTC.

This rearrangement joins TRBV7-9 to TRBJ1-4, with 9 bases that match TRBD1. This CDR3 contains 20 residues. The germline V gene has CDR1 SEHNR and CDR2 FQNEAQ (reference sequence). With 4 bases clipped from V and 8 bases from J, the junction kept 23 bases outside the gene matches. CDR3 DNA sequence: TGTGCCAGCAGCTCACTTGGGGACCCGGGACAGGGTGTAAGTCGAGAAAAACTGTTTTTT. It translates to CASSSLGDPGQGVSREKLFF.

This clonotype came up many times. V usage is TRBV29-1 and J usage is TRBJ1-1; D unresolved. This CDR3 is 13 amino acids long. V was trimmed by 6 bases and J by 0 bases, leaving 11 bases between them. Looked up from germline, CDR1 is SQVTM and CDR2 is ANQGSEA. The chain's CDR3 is CSVPDAMNTEAFF. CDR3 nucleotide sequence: TGCAGCGTCCCGGATGCCATGAACACTGAAGCTTTCTTT.

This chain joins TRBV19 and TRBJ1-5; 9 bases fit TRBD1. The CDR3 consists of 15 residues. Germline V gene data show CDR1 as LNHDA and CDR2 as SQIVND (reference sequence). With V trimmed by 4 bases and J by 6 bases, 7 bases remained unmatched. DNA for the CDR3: TGTGCCAGTAGTAATCTACAGGGGGCTAGTCAGCCCCAGCATTTT. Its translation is CASSNLQGASQPQHF.

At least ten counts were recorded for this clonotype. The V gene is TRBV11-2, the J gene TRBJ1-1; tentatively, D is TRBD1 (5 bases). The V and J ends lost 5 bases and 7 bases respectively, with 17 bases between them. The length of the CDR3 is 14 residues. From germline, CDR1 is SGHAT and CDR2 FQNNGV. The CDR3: CASSASGTRIEAFF. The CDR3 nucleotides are TGTGCCAGCAGCGCTTCCGGGACCCGTATTGAAGCTTTCTTT.

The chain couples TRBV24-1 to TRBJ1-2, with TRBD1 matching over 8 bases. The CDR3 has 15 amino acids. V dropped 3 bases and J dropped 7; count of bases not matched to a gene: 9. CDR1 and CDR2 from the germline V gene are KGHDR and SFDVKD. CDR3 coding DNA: TGTGCCACCAGTGATCGCGCAGGGGGCAGCTCTGGCTACACCTTC. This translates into CATSDRAGGSSGYTF.

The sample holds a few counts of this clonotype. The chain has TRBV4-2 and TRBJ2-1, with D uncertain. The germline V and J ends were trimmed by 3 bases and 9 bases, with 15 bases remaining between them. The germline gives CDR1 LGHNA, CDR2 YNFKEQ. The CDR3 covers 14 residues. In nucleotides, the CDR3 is TGTGCCAGCAGCCAGACCTCTATTACGGGTGAGCAGTTCTTC. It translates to CASSQTSITGEQFF.

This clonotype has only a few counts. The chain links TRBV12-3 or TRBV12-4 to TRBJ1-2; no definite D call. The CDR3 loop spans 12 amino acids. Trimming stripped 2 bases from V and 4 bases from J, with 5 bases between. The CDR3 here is CASSLKGYGYTF. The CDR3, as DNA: TGTGCCAGCAGTTTAAAGGGCTATGGCTACACCTTC.

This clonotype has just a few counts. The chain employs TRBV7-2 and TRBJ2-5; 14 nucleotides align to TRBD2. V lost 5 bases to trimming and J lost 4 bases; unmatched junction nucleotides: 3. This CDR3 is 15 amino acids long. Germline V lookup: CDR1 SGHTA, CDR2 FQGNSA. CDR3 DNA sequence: TGTGCCAGCAGCAGGACTAGCGGGGGGCCAGAGACCCAGTACTTC. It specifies CASSRTSGGPETQYF.

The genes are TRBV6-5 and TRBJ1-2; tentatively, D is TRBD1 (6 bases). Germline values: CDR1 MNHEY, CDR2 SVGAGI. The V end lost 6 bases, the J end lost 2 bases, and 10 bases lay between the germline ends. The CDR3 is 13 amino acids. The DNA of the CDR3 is TGTGCCAGCAGAGGGACATCGAACTATGGCTACACCTTC. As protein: CASRGTSNYGYTF.

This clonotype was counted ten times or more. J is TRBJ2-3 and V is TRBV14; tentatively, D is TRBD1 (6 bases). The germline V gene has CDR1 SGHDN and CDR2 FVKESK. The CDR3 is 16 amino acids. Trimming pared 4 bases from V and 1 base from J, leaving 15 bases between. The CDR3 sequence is CASSPLTGQGTDTQYF. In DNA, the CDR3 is TGTGCCAGCAGCCCCTTAACAGGGCAGGGCACAGATACGCAGTATTTT.

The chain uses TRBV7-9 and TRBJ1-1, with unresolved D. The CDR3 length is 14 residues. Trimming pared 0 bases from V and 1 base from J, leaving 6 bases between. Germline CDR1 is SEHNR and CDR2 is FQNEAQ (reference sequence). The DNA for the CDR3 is TGTGCCAGCAGCTTAGCGCCGGGGAACACTGAAGCTTTCTTT. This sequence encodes CASSLAPGNTEAFF.

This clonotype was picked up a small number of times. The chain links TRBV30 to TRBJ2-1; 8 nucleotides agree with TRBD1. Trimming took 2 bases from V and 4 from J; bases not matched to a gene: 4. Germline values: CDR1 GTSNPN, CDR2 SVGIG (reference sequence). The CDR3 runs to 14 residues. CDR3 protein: CAWSRTGSYNEQFF. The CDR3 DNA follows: TGTGCCTGGAGTAGGACAGGGTCATACAATGAGCAGTTCTTC. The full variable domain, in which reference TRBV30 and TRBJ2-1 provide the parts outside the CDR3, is SQTIHQWPATLVQPVGSPLSLECTVEGTSNPNLYWYRQAAGRGLQLLFYSVGIGQISSEVPQNLSASRPQDRQFILSSKKLLLSDSGFYLCAWSRTGSYNEQFFGPGTRLTVL.

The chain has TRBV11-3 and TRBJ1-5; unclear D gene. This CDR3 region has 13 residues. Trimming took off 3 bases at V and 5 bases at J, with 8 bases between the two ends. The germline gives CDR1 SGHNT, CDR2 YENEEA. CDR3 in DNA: TGTGCCAGCAGCTTTGATCTAGATCAGCCCCAGCATTTT. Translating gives CASSFDLDQPQHF.

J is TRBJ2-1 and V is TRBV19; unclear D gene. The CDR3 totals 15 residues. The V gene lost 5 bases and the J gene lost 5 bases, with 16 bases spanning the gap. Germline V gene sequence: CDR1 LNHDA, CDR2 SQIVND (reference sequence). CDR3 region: CASSPEDHRNNEQFF. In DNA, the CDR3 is TGTGCCAGTAGTCCCGAGGACCACAGAAACAATGAGCAGTTCTTC.

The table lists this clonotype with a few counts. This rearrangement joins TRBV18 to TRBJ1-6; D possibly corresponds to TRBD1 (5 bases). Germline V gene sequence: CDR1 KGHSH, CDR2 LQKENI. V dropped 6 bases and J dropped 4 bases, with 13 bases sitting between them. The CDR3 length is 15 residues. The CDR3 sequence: CASSSQGRYNSPLHF. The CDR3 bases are TGTGCCAGCTCCAGTCAGGGCCGGTATAATTCACCCCTCCACTTT.